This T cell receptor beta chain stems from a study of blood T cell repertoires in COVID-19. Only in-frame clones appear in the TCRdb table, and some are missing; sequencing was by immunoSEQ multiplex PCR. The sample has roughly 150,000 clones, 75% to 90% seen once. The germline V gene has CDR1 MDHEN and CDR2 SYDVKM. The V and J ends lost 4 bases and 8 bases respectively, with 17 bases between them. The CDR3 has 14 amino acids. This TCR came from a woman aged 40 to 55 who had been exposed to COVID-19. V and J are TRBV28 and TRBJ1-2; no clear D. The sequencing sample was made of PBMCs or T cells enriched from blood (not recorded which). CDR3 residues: CASSSSALGRGYTF. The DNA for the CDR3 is TGTGCCAGCAGTTCATCCGCCCTGGGGAGAGGCTACACCTTC.